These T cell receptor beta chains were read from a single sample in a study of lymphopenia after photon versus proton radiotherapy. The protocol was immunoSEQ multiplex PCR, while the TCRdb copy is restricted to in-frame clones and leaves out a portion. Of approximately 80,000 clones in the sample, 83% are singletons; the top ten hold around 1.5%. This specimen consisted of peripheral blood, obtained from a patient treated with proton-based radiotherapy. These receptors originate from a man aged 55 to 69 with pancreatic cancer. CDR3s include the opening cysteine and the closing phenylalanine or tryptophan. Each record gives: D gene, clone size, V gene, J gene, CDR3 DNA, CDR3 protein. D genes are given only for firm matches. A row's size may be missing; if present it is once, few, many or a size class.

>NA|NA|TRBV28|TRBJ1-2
TGTGCCAGCAGTTTTGGGTCCTATCGCTACACCTTC
CASSFGSYRYTF
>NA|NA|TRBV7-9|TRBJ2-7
TGTGCCAGCAGCCCGGACTCGGCGGAGCAGTACTTC
CASSPDSAEQYF
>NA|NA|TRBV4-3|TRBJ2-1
TGCGCCAGCAGCCAACTGACGGGCCCGCGGGAGCAGTTCTTC
CASSQLTGPREQFF
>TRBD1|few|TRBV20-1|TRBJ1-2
TGCAGTGCTAGGACAGGGAATGGCTACACCTTC
CSARTGNGYTF
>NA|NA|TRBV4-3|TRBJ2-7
TGCGCCAGCAGCCAAGACTACGGGCTCCCGGGCGAGCAGTACTTC
CASSQDYGLPGEQYF
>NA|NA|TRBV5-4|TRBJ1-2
TGTGCCAGCAGCTTGGGTAATGCGAGGGAACCACGGCACACCTTC
CASSLGNAREPRHTF
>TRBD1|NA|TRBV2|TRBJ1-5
TGTGCCAGCAGGGCCTACAGGGGTAGTGGCAATCAGCCCCAGCATTTT
CASRAYRGSGNQPQHF
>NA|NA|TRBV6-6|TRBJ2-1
TGTGCCAGCAGTATATCGAATGAGCAGTTCTTC
CASSISNEQFF
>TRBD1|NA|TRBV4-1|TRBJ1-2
TGCGCCAGCAGCCAGGGCGGACAGGGCCTGAAGGGCTACACCTTC
CASSQGGQGLKGYTF
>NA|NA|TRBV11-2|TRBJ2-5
TGTGCCAGCAGCTTAGGCACAGGCCAAGAGACCCAGTACTTC
CASSLGTGQETQYF
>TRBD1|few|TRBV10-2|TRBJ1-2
TGCGCCAGCAGTTGGCAGGGGGCGGGAGGCTACACCTTC
CASSWQGAGGYTF
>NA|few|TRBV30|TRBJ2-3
TGTGCCTGGAGTGGGAGAAAGCGGTTTGGCACAGATACGCAGTATTTT
CAWSGRKRFGTDTQYF
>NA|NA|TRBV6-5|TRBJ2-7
TGTGCCAGCAGTTACAGCAGGGGACCCTACGAGCAGTACTTC
CASSYSRGPYEQYF
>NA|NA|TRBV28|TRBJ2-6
TGTGCCAGCAGTTTGTATGGCAGGGGATCCTCTGGGGCCAACGTCCTGACTTTC
CASSLYGRGSSGANVLTF
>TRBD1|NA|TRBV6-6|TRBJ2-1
TGTGCCAGCAGTTACCGGGGACAGTACAATGAGCAGTTCTTC
CASSYRGQYNEQFF
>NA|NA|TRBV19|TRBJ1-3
TGTGCCAGTAGTGCGCAGGGAGACACCATATATTTT
CASSAQGDTIYF
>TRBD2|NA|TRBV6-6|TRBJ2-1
TGTGCCACACTGTCGGGAGGCCCCTACAATGAGCAGTTCTTC
CATLSGGPYNEQFF
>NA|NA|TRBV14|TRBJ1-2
TGTGCCAGCAGTCTTTCAGGCTATGGCTACACCTTC
CASSLSGYGYTF
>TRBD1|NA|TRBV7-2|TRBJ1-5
TGTGCCAGCAGCTATCAGGGGGGGGGTCAGCAGCCCCAGCATTTT
CASSYQGGGQQPQHF
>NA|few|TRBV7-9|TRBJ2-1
TGTGCCAGCAGCTTAGCGGGGCCCGACTACAATGAGCAGTTCTTC
CASSLAGPDYNEQFF
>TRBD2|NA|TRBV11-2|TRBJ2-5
TGTGCCAGCAGCTTAACGGAACTAGCGGGAAGAGAGACCCAGTACTTC
CASSLTELAGRETQYF
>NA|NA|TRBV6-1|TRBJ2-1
TGTGCCAGCAGTGAGACTACCTCTCTTTGGAATGAGCAGTTCTTC
CASSETTSLWNEQFF
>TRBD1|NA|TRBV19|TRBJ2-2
TGTGCCAGTAGGGGACAGGGCGGCACCGGGGAGCTGTTTTTT
CASRGQGGTGELFF
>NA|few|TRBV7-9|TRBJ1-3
TGTGCCAGCAGCTTATCGGCGCCAAGGGGAAACACCATATATTTT
CASSLSAPRGNTIYF
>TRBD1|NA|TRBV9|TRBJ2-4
TGTGCCAGCAGCGTAGGGGCGCGGGACAGGGGATCTTGGGTAGCCAAAAACATTCAGTACTTC
CASSVGARDRGSWVAKNIQYF
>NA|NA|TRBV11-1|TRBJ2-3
TGTGCCAGCAGCTTGTACTCCCGCACAGATACGCAGTATTTT
CASSLYSRTDTQYF
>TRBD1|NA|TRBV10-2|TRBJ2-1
TGCGCCAGCAGTGAGCCCCGGGACAGGGAAGGCAAGGAGCAGTTCTTC
CASSEPRDREGKEQFF
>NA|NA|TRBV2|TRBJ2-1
TGTGCCAGCAGTGAAGAGTCCCCGCGGAATGAGCAGTTCTTC
CASSEESPRNEQFF
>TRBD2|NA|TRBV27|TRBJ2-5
TGTGCCAGCAGTGTAATAGCGGGAGGGCCTGTGACCCAGTACTTC
CASSVIAGGPVTQYF
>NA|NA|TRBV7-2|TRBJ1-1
TGTGCCAGCAGCCCCTCCAGGTCGAACACTGAAGCTTTCTTT
CASSPSRSNTEAFF
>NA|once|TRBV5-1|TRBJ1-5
TGCGCCAGCAGCTTGGTACCTGATCAGCCCCAGCATTTT
CASSLVPDQPQHF
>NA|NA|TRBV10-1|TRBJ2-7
TGCGCCAGCAGTGATTCCTACGAGCAGTACTTC
CASSDSYEQYF
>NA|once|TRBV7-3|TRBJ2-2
TGTGCCAGCAGCTTTTCGCCGGACACCGGGGAGCTGTTTTTT
CASSFSPDTGELFF
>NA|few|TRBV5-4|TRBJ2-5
TGTGCCAGCAGCCCGCGACACGTGGACCTAGACGAGACCCAGTACTTC
CASSPRHVDLDETQYF
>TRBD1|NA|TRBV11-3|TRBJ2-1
TGTGCCAGCAGCTTAGGGACAACAGGGGGTAATGAGCAGTTCTTC
CASSLGTTGGNEQFF
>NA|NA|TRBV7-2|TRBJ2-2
TGTGCCAGCAGCTTGGGGGGGCTCGCCGGGGAGCTGTTTTTT
CASSLGGLAGELFF
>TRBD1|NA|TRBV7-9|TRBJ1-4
TGTGCCAGCAGCGTTACAGGGGAAAAGGGTGAAAAACTGTTTTTT
CASSVTGEKGEKLFF
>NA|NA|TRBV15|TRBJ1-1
TGTGCCACCAGCCCCAGACGAGGTACTGAAGCTTTCTTT
CATSPRRGTEAFF
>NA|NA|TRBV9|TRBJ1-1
TGTGCCAGCAGCGTCACAGGGTTAAACACTGAAGCTTTCTTT
CASSVTGLNTEAFF
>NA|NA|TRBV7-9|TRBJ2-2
TGTGCCAGCAGCCCCGGCCGGAGGGAAGGGGGGGAGCTGTTTTTT
CASSPGRREGGELFF
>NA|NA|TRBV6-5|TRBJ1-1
TGTGCCAGCAGTTACGAACCAAGCGGTGAAGCTTTCTTT
CASSYEPSGEAFF
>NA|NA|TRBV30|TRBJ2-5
TGTGCCTGGAGTGTAAAAACCGGGGCCAAAGAGACCCAGTACTTC
CAWSVKTGAKETQYF
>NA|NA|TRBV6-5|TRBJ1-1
TGTGCCAGTGCCCGGGTCCAGGAGGGCACTGAAGCTTTCTTT
CASARVQEGTEAFF
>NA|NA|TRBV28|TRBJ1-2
TGTGCCACCCACCTCGGGGGGTATGGCTACACCTTC
CATHLGGYGYTF
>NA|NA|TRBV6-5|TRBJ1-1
TGTGCCAGCAGTTCCATAATTCTCGACAGGAGCACTGAAGCTTTCTTT
CASSSIILDRSTEAFF
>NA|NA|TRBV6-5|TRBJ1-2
TGTGCCAGCAGTTACGGGGGGGGAATCTATGGCTACACCTTC
CASSYGGGIYGYTF
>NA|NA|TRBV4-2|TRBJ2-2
TGTGCCAGCAGCCAAGGGGCGGTCGGCGGGGAGACCACCGGGGAGCTGTTTTTT
CASSQGAVGGETTGELFF
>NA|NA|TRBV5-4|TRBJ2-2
TGTGCCAGCAGCGTCGACTCGGTCGGGGAGCTGTTTTTT
CASSVDSVGELFF